Following are 16 T cell receptor beta chains from one sample sequenced in a study of early T cells in non-severe SARS-CoV-2 infection. In TCRdb, the 5' RACE reads were re-called with MiXCR into one record per CDR3 protein. The data contain 20,000 to 30,000 distinct CDR3 sequences, 4.5% to 5.5% of them singletons. Source material: whole blood. The receptors were sampled from an adult who was a healthcare worker with PCR-confirmed SARS-CoV-2 infection or an uninfected control (not recorded which).

This clonotype was seen at least ten times. V usage is TRBV5-1 and J usage is TRBJ1-6; a possible D gene is TRBD1 (6 bases). The V gene's germline CDR1 is SGHRS and CDR2 YFSETQ. V was clipped by 3 bases and J by 7 bases, with 11 bases between them. This CDR3 contains 14 residues. The chain's CDR3 is CASSSDSQNSPLHF. The DNA of the CDR3 is TGCGCCAGCAGCTCGGACAGTCAGAATTCACCCCTCCACTTT.

This clonotype rates as medium-sized. This chain connects TRBV5-4 to TRBJ1-1; D is ambiguous. The CDR3 is 15 residues long. V was cut by 0 bases and J by 4 bases, with 13 bases left in between. Per the germline V gene, CDR1 is SGHNT and CDR2 is YYREEE (reference sequence). CDR3 protein: CASSLGGGKSTEAFF. In DNA form, the CDR3 reads TGTGCCAGCAGCTTGGGTGGAGGGAAGAGCACTGAAGCTTTCTTT. The entire variable domain, with the rest obtained from reference TRBV5-4 and TRBJ1-1, is as follows: ETGVTQSPTHLIKTRGQQVTLRCSSQSGHNTVSWYQQALGQGPQFIFQYYREEENGRGNFPPRFSGLQFPNYSSELNVNALELDDSALYLCASSLGGGKSTEAFFGQGTRLTVV.

In regard to this clonotype: Possible read error: a much larger clone is one base away. The chain recombines TRBV5-4 with TRBJ2-7; 7 nucleotides agree with TRBD1. CDR1 is SGHNT and CDR2 is YYREEE in the germline V gene (reference sequence). The CDR3 consists of 11 residues. As DNA, the CDR3 is TGTGCGAGTGGGACAGCCGGCGAGCAGTACTTC. Translating gives CASGTAGEQYF.

At least ten counts were recorded for this clonotype. The chain uses TRBV20-1 and TRBJ1-5; D unclear. The CDR3 contains 12 residues. Germline V CDR1 and CDR2: DFQATT, SNEGSKA (reference sequence). V was trimmed by 4 bases and J by 1 base, leaving 5 bases between them. For the CDR3, the DNA is TGCAGTGCTACGGACAGCAATCAGCCCCAGCATTTT. Its protein product is CSATDSNQPQHF.

In this sample, this clonotype turned up a few times. CDR3 DNA sequence: TGTGCCAGCAGTTTAGCCAGGGGTGAGATGGAGACCCAGTACTTC. Translated, it gives CASSLARGEMETQYF. V is TRBV12-3 or TRBV12-4 and J is TRBJ2-5; a possible D gene is TRBD1 (6 bases). The V end lost 0 bases, the J end lost 5 bases, and 13 bases lay between the germline ends. This CDR3 is built from 15 residues.

The chain links TRBV7-6 to TRBJ2-1; TRBD1 aligns across 10 bases. V lost 0 bases and J lost 6; bases outside the gene matches: 5. CDR3 size: 16 residues. CDR1 and CDR2 from the germline V gene are SGHVS and FNYEAQ. CDR3 sequence: CASSLAGTGAGNEQFF. The CDR3 bases are TGTGCCAGCAGCTTAGCCGGGACAGGGGCGGGCAATGAGCAGTTCTTC.

In this sample, this clonotype turned up many times. The chain joins TRBV24-1 to TRBJ2-7, with D perhaps matching TRBD1 (6 bases). Trimming pared 5 bases from V and 2 bases from J, leaving 18 bases between. The length of the CDR3 is 16 residues. Per germline, CDR1 KGHDR and CDR2 SFDVKD. The DNA for the CDR3 is TGTGCCACCAGTGCCTCCGACAGGTCTAAAACCTACGAGCAGTACTTC. Its protein product is CATSASDRSKTYEQYF.

This clonotype came up a few times. J is TRBJ2-5 and V is TRBV7-6; D remains ambiguous. Germline V lookup: CDR1 SGHVS, CDR2 FNYEAQ. The germline V and J ends were trimmed by 5 bases and 0 bases, with 10 bases remaining between them. The CDR3 spans 14 residues. CDR3 sequence reads: CASSPNTYQETQYF. CDR3 sequence (DNA): TGTGCCAGCAGCCCAAATACGTACCAAGAGACCCAGTACTTC.

The chain has TRBV10-3 and TRBJ2-7; maybe TRBD1 (6 bases). This CDR3 has 12 residues. Germline lookup yields CDR1 ENHRY and CDR2 SYGVKD. Trimming took off 5 bases at V and 3 bases at J, with 8 bases between the two ends. The CDR3 sequence: CAISPRGYEQYF. The CDR3 DNA reads as TGTGCCATCAGTCCCAGGGGCTACGAGCAGTACTTC.

This clonotype was recorded at least ten times. The chain employs TRBV3-1 and TRBJ2-3, with D unclear. CDR1 is LGHDT, CDR2 YNNKEL, per germline (reference sequence). The V gene lost 0 bases and the J gene lost 10 bases, with 5 bases spanning the gap. The CDR3 is made up of 11 amino acids. DNA of the CDR3: TGTGCCAGCAGCCAAGAACGGGCGCAGTATTTT. It codes for CASSQERAQYF.

This clonotype was observed at least ten times. The chain couples TRBV11-2 to TRBJ2-1; 7 nucleotides match TRBD2. The CDR3 runs 17 residues. The junction had 10 bases not matched to a gene; V was cut back by 2 bases and J by 3 bases. CDR1 is SGHAT, CDR2 FQNNGV, per germline. CDR3 region: CASSLSPSGVVYNEQFF. The DNA of the CDR3 is TGTGCCAGCAGCTTATCACCCAGCGGGGTTGTCTACAATGAGCAGTTCTTC.

This clonotype has only a few counts. The chain carries TRBV12-3 or TRBV12-4 and TRBJ2-5; TRBD1 aligns across 12 bases. This CDR3 has 16 amino acids. The V gene end was trimmed by 5 bases and the J gene end by 5 bases; junction bases not matched to a gene: 9. This chain's CDR3 is CASSQSGTGGWETQYF. CDR3 bases: TGTGCCAGCAGTCAATCCGGGACAGGGGGCTGGGAGACCCAGTACTTC.

The sample holds many counts of this clonotype. The chain employs TRBV7-6 and TRBJ1-3; 8 bases align to TRBD1. Germline V CDR1 and CDR2: SGHVS, FNYEAQ. The CDR3 extends over 15 amino acids. Losses at the gene ends were 5 bases for V and 2 bases for J; bases not matched to a gene: 5. The DNA of the CDR3 is TGTGCCAGCAGCCATGGACAGGGTGCTGGAAACACCATATATTTT. As protein: CASSHGQGAGNTIYF.

This clonotype has ten or more counts. This chain connects TRBV9 to TRBJ2-2; D tentatively fits TRBD1 or TRBD2 (6 bases each). CDR1 and CDR2 from the germline V gene are SGDLS and YYNGEE. The germline V and J ends were trimmed by 2 bases and 5 bases, with 13 bases remaining between them. CDR3 size: 15 residues. CDR3 region: CASSVGGWRTGELFF. The DNA for the CDR3 is TGTGCCAGCAGCGTCGGGGGCTGGAGGACCGGGGAGCTGTTTTTT.

The gene calls are TRBV7-9 and TRBJ1-3; D unresolved. Germline assignment: CDR1 SEHNR and CDR2 FQNEAQ (reference sequence). This CDR3 has 14 residues. V was trimmed by 2 bases and J by 0 bases, leaving 5 bases between them. The CDR3 region is CASSLQNSGNTIYF. The CDR3 DNA reads TGTGCCAGCAGCTTACAAAACTCTGGAAACACCATATATTTT.

In this sample, this clonotype turned up a few times. V gene TRBV3-1 combines with J gene TRBJ2-7, with no clear D. The V gene lost 1 base and the J gene lost 5 bases, with 12 bases spanning the gap. Per the germline V gene, CDR1 is LGHDT and CDR2 is YNNKEL (reference sequence). This CDR3 has 14 amino acids. The DNA of the CDR3 is TGTGCCAGCAGCCAAGTTACGTCGCGGAACGAGCAGTACTTC. It codes for CASSQVTSRNEQYF.